This T cell receptor (beta chain) was sequenced in a study of T cell responses to AZD1222 COVID-19 vaccine. Findings and caveats of the study: Seropositive at baseline were only five or six AZD1222 recipients. Targets within unmutated variant regions were reportedly found for nearly half of spike-specific TCRs.

In the case of this clone: The antigen remains unidentified.

Using immunoSEQ multiplex PCR, the repertoire was profiled, and TCRdb retains in-frame clones only, with some absent. The sample carries 100,000 to 150,000 clones, 88% recorded once. CDR1 and CDR2 from the germline V gene are MGHRA and YSYEKL. The CDR3 spans 14 residues. Trimming removed 4 bases from V and 5 bases from J, with 15 bases in between. The material sequenced was peripheral blood, taken on day 0 of AZD1222 vaccination. The TCR comes from an adult in good health. The J gene is TRBJ2-7, the V gene TRBV4-1, with TRBD1 as a possible D gene (6 bases). The CDR3, as DNA: TGCGCCAGCAGCCCCCATGGCAGGGGCAACGAGCAGTACTTC. Translation gives CASSPHGRGNEQYF.